This T cell receptor (beta chain) is from a study of PD-1 blockade in classical Hodgkin lymphoma. Study information: Patients were given intravenous nivolumab, 3 mg/kg, every 2 weeks. Findings of the study overall: Compared with baseline, CD4+ but not CD8+ TCR diversity had risen significantly by C4D1.

The repertoire was sequenced with immunoSEQ multiplex PCR; TCRdb's copy has only in-frame clones and lacks some. The data show around 150,000 clones, about 81% seen once. Of note for this clone: Antigen unknown.

Trimming at V came to 5 bases and at J to 4 bases, leaving 9 bases not matched to a gene. Germline-derived CDR1 and CDR2 are MDHEN and SYDVKM. This CDR3 has 15 amino acids. Autologous stem cell transplantation was followed by relapse in every patient, and brentuximab vedotin exposure varied. The patients, who had relapsed/refractory classical Hodgkin lymphoma, achieved best responses of complete response, partial response or progressive disease. This sample comprised peripheral blood mononuclear cells (PBMCs), obtained before the second cycle of nivolumab. This TCR was recovered from a human donor with classical Hodgkin lymphoma. This rearrangement joins TRBV28 to TRBJ2-3; 7 bases align to TRBD1. The CDR3 reads CASSEQDRLSDTQYF. For the CDR3, the DNA is TGTGCCAGCAGTGAACAGGACAGGTTGTCAGATACGCAGTATTTT.